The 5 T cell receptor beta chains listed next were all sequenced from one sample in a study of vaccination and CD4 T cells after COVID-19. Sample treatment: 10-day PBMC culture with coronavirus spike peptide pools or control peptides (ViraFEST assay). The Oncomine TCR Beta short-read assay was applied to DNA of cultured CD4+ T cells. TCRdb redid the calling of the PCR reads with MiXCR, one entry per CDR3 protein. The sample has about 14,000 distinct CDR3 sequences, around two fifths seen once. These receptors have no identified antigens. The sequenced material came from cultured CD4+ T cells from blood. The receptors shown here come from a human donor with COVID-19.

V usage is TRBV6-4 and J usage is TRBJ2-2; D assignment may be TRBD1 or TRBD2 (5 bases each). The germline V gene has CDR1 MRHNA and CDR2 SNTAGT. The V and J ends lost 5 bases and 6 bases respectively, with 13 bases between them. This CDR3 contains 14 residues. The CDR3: CASSLEGMAGELFF. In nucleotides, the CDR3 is TGTGCCAGCAGTTTAGAGGGGATGGCCGGGGAGCTGTTTTTT.

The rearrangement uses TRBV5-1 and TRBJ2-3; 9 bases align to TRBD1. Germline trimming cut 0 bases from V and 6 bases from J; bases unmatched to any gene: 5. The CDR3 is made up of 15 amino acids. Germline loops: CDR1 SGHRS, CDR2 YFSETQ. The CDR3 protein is CASSLGTGDPDTQYF. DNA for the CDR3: TGCGCCAGCAGCTTGGGGACAGGGGACCCCGATACGCAGTATTTT.

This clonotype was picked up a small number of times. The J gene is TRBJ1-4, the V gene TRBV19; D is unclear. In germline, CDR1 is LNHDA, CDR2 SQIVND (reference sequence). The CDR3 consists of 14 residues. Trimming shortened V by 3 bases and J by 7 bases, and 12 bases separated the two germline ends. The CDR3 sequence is CASSIKRVSEKLFF. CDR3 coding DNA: TGTGCCAGTAGTATCAAAAGGGTTAGTGAAAAACTGTTTTTT.

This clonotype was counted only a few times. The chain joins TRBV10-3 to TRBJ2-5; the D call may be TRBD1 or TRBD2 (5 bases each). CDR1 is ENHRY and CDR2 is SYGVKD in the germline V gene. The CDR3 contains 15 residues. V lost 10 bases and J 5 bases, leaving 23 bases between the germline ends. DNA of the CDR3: TGTGCCACAATAAGCGGACAAACTAAGGGTGAGACCCAGTACTTC. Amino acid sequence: CATISGQTKGETQYF.

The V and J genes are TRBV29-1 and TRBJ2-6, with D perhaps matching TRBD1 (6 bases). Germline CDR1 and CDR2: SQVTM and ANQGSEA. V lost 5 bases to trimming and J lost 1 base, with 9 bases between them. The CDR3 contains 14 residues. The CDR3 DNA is TGCAGCGTTACCGGGACATCTGGGGCCAACGTCCTGACTTTC. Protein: CSVTGTSGANVLTF.